This TCR beta chain was profiled in a study of chemoradiotherapy in HPV16-positive cancers. About the study: Functional T-cell assays on two HPV16-positive patients' cells defined candidate HPV-specific clones and common TCR motifs. Study-level points and caveats: During treatment, candidate HPV-specific clones and E7-related motifs expanded in tumor.

Germline V gene data show CDR1 as MDHEN and CDR2 as SYDVKM. The V end lost 0 bases, the J end lost 5 bases, and 20 bases lay between the germline ends. This CDR3 is 18 amino acids long. TCRdb's copy holds only in-frame clones and misses some; the assay was immunoSEQ multiplex PCR. The sample lists about 9,000 clones; roughly 84% were seen once. About this clone: Its matching antigen is unknown.

The source of this sequence is a human donor with HPV-associated anogenital cancer. This sequence joins TRBV28 and TRBJ2-1; TRBD2 is a possible D gene (6 bases). The sample here was tumor tissue, taken from a patient who underwent chemoradiotherapy. Here the CDR3 reads CASSLWGSWEEHDNEQFF. The CDR3 coding sequence is TGTGCCAGCAGTTTATGGGGGTCGTGGGAGGAGCACGACAATGAGCAGTTCTTC.